This entry describes one TCR beta chain. In this sample, this clone turned up a few times. Its target antigen remains unknown. One base away there is no much larger clone; base qualities are not given. The data originate from a study of cytomegalovirus exposure and HLA in healthy donors (dated by TCRdb to between 2016 and 2019). In terms of the full investigation: An earlier analysis of roughly 630 of the donors reported about 290 Gb of sequence data and more than 90 million unique TCR beta sequences from about 200 million T cells. An early release that covered some 640 HLA-typed donors contained around 300 gigabases of sequencing data and tens of millions of unique TCR sequences. The study aimed to test whether signatures of past pathogen exposure could be identified by cataloging public T cell receptors. An earlier analysis of some 500 of the donors used high-throughput TCR beta sequencing to judge whether each TCR beta V gene segment behaved as functional or pseudogenic. Donor age, sex, ethnicity and CMV serostatus were compiled together with the repertoire data. A later analysis re-analyzed previously published TCR beta repertoires from 666 donors and added high-resolution HLA genotyping to study TCR occurrence patterns. Both class I and class II loci were covered by HLA typing, at four-digit resolution. Four to six DR-DQ haplotypes were handled as single units for association and clustering, since linkage in the cohort was strong. A separate validation cohort of 100 to 150 different subjects was used in addition to the roughly 640-subject first cohort. Every repertoire in the discovery cohort had been generated on one and the same sequencing platform. The study profiled the T cell repertoires of around 700 subjects by immunosequencing and related them to cytomegalovirus serostatus. The number of donors typed differed by locus, with roughly 629-640 for A, B, C, DRB1 and DQB1, roughly 520 for DQA1, about 610 for DPA1, and approximately 470 for DPB1. A later genetic analysis took genome-wide SNP genotypes for about three fifths of the 666 donors and used that subset as a discovery cohort. The later analysis used no new phenotypic data to find candidate immune exposures, relying instead on TCR beta sequences and their occurrence across donors. The genetic ancestry cluster associated with self-reported Caucasian donors included over 65% of the roughly 400 genotyped donors. To predict cytomegalovirus infection status, the study brought together high-throughput TCR immunosequencing, statistical association of individual TCRs with disease status, and machine learning. Among about 400 genotyped donors of the cohort, an average of roughly 230,000 unique TCR beta nucleotide sequences was sequenced per donor, of which 15% to 20% were non-productive. What the authors observed across the whole study: Because counts were too low, about 18 rarely observed V segments, including chromosome 9 orphons, were excluded from the earlier analysis of fewer than 650 of the donors. The study listed 164 TCR beta chains as associated with cytomegalovirus. A cluster of highly shared sequence variants was judged likely to represent a technical artifact of the sequencing pipeline. Because HLA typing was unavailable for some donors at each locus, only the typed subset was used in association tests. Cytomegalovirus status was reported to be diagnosed by the classifier with high specificity and sensitivity in both the original and validation cohorts. Specific HLA alleles were associated with 16,951 TCR beta sequences at a false discovery rate of 0.05 in a later analysis. Most TCR sequences were seen in very few donors, while some public TCRs were found in many individuals. In a later analysis, HLA-associated TCR beta chains were found to be more clonally expanded and to have lower generation probabilities than equally common non-associated chains. In a later analysis, several top co-occurrence clusters were reported to appear linked to parvovirus B19, influenza, CMV and Epstein-Barr virus. In vitro tests confirmed that three of the cytomegalovirus-associated TCR beta chains recognize cytomegalovirus antigens. The cohort was sequenced for TCR beta chains only, and without alpha or paired-chain data the features that could be detected were limited. A later analysis found that TCR association rates varied across HLA loci, with DRB1 alleles showing the most associated TCRs and HLA-C alleles the fewest. Roughly uniform sequencing depth across donors was assumed in presence/absence analyses, although this assumption may not hold. For the cohort, immune exposure information was limited to CMV serostatus. A further reported finding was that TCR beta sequences accurately predicted the HLA-A and HLA-B alleles for most subjects in the first cohort. Correlated functional status among segregating V segments might reflect linkage disequilibrium, but an unknown experimental factor could not be ruled out. The authors suggested that the approach could potentially be generalized to other disease states and immunological phenotypes. In a later analysis, most CMV-associated TCR beta chains were found to appear HLA-restricted, with HLA associations seemingly driven largely by CMV exposure. A later genetic analysis associated a missense DCLRE1C variant with V-gene and J-gene trimming of TCR beta chains, and an independent cohort replicated the association. An earlier analysis of roughly 570 of the donors showed that most TCR beta V segments appeared in productive rearrangements either about 87% or about 30% of the time, which broadly matched IMGT annotations. The 87-base-pair reads could not distinguish some IMGT-functional V segments, including TRBV6-2 and TRBV6-3, so those segments were excluded. When HLA alleles, especially DR and DQ, strongly co-occurred, TCR associations were difficult to assign to individual alleles. According to a later genetic analysis, donors in an Asian-associated ancestry cluster had fewer N-insertions in productive TCRs than the roughly 660-donor mean.

The library was prepared using the immunoSEQ multiplex PCR assay. For the multiplex PCR, a mixture combining 60 forward primers for TCR Vbeta segments and 13 reverse primers for TCR Jbeta segments was used. The CDR3 region of rearranged TCR beta genes was amplified from genomic DNA with a multiplex PCR assay. Amplified TCR beta libraries were sequenced as 87-base-pair reads on the Illumina HiSeq System. In the source study's methods: Across the 700 or so repertoires, a later analysis counted tens of millions of unique TCR beta chains, around 11 million of which were shared by at least two donors. To remove PCR and sequencing errors, raw reads were error-corrected and collapsed into unique sequences using a nearest-neighbor algorithm that merged closely related sequences. Alignment of CDR3 sequences to IMGT reference sequences was used to assign V, D and J gene segments. For a sequence to be retained, a match of at least six nucleotides to both a V gene segment and a J gene segment was required. A rearrangement was called productive if the CDR3 had no stop codons and remained in frame with V and J, and every other rearrangement was called non-productive. Following IMGT convention, CDR3 was defined as the stretch from the second conserved V-encoded cysteine up to the conserved J-encoded phenylalanine. In an earlier analysis of approximately 590 of the donors, sequences lacking an unambiguous match to a single V gene segment were excluded. An earlier analysis of a few hundred of the donors called V segments functional above 56.7% productive rearrangements and segregating when the between-donor standard deviation exceeded 5%. A statistical classification framework was built to diagnose cytomegalovirus status from the catalog of TCR beta chain sequences. In a later analysis, V and J genes were assigned by comparing TCR nucleotide sequences against IMGT/GENE-DB human TR gene sequences. The TCRdist pipeline was used in a later analysis to assign CDR3 sequences and most-parsimonious VDJ recombination scenarios. In a later analysis, every TCR beta chain was defined by the combination of its CDR3 amino acid sequence and its V-gene family, and reads without a unique V-gene family were dropped. As a way to deal with suspected cross-contamination and a sequencing artifact, a later analysis dropped more than 500 nucleotide sequences that were highly shared and had low generation probability. In a later analysis, a clonal expansion index for each public chain was calculated from normalized within-repertoire ranks of inferred template counts. In a later analysis, generation probabilities were computed using a VDJ recombination model fitted to out-of-frame rearrangements, and the results were checked against IGoR. Hypergeometric tests were used in a later analysis to score TCR-TCR, TCR-HLA and TCR-CMV co-occurrence, with a repertoire-size bias correction applied to the TCR pairs. False discovery rates were estimated in a later analysis by permuting HLA or CMV assignments 20 times. In a later analysis, co-occurring TCRs were grouped using DBSCAN, and TCRdist sequence similarity was added for clustering within HLA-allele-positive subsets. For co-occurrence clustering, repertoires with fewer than 30,000 or more than 120,000 public chains were excluded, along with five repertoires with anomalous nucleotide sharing. Drawn from immuneACCESS, this table holds only the in-frame rearrangements with V and J called that TCRdb kept. Clones are partly lost; checked studies trace under half to an unresolved V gene and leave the rest unexplained. V and J calls and clone size are given by that table; D and trimming were obtained from the DNA. A total of about 80,000 clones appear in this sample, under 70% of them only once. Of the sample, 6.5% to 7.5% falls within the top ten clones.

Its CDR3 holds 17 amino acids, cysteine through phenylalanine. The entry retains the CDR3 DNA only, 51 bases that are in frame from base 1. According to the germline V gene (reference sequence), CDR1 reads SGHNT and CDR2 reads YYREEE. Trimming takes 2 bases from V and 1 base from J, and the germline ends sit 15 bases apart. In total, 666 healthy bone marrow donors made up the cohort. At the time of sampling, all cohort members were nominally healthy, though unrecorded immune exposures were likely present. The donor tested CMV seropositive and was one of the 289 seropositive cohort members. Each donor provided a peripheral blood sample, and peripheral blood mononuclear cells were used for TCR beta sequencing. The Qiagen DNeasy Blood Extraction Kit was used to extract genomic DNA from the blood cell samples.

The chain uses TRBV5-4 and TRBJ1-4, with no reliable assignment of the D segment. Sequencing input: PBMCs. This receptor was taken from a woman aged 45-60 years in good health and CMV-seropositive. The CDR3 has the sequence CASSFGPLGGTNEKLFF. The nucleotides read TGTGCCAGCAGCTTTGGCCCTCTCGGAGGAACTAATGAAAAACTGTTTTTT.